Following are 15 T cell receptor beta chains from one sample sequenced in a study of T cell clonality in common variable immunodeficiency. General study points: Reportedly, TCR beta sequences from common variable immunodeficiency showed fewer deletions and N-nucleotide insertions.

Data came from immunoSEQ multiplex PCR; TCRdb stores just in-frame clones and leaves some out. The sample holds around 42,000 clones, and no clone turns up only once. For these TCRs, the target antigens are not known. Sequencing was done on a sample of peripheral blood mononuclear cells. These receptors were collected from a human donor with common variable immunodeficiency.

In this sample, this clone turned up many times. The read ends 3 residues before the CDR3 terminus; that terminus is restored from the germline J gene. This chain connects TRBV20-1 to TRBJ2-5, with 7 nucleotides matching TRBD1. The CDR3 consists of 13 residues. The trim removed 5 bases at V and 1 base at J, leaving 4 bases unmatched. Germline-derived CDR1 and CDR2 are DFQATT and SNEGSKA (reference sequence). The covered CDR3 bases are TGCAGTGCTCCCCGGGACAGCCAAGAGACC. Protein product: CSAPRDSQET. The whole CDR3 sequence is CSAPRDSQETQYF.

This clone was seen only a few times. The read ends 3 residues before the CDR3 terminus; that terminus is restored from the germline J gene. This sequence joins TRBV19 and TRBJ2-6; the D is unclear. V lost 2 bases and J lost 0, with 5 bases in between. The germline gives CDR1 LNHDA, CDR2 SQIVND (reference sequence). This CDR3 has 15 residues. The CDR3 spells CASSISSSGANVLTF. Partial CDR3 DNA: TGTGCCAGTAGTATAAGTAGCTCTGGGGCCAACGTC. Based on the CDR3 plus reference TRBV19 and TRBJ2-6, the full variable domain is DGGITQSPKYLFRKEGQNVTLSCEQNLNHDAMYWYRQDPGQGLRLIYYSQIVNDFQKGDIAEGYSVSREKKESFPLTVTSAQKNPTAFYLCASSISSSGANVLTFGAGSRLTVL.

A remark on this clone: The read terminates 3 residues ahead of where the CDR3 ends, so the germline J gene completes it. The V call is TRBV7-9, the J call TRBJ2-7; weak D call: TRBD1 (5 bases). Trimming stripped 2 bases from V and 1 base from J, with 9 bases between. The CDR3 consists of 14 residues. Per the germline V gene, CDR1 is SEHNR and CDR2 is FQNEAQ (reference sequence). CDR3 DNA, as far as it was read: TGTGCCAGCAGCTTATCAGGGAAATCCTACGAG. As protein: CASSLSGKSYE. The whole CDR3 protein is CASSLSGKSYEQYF.

Ten or more counts support this clone. The read halts 3 residues ahead of the CDR3 end, with the missing end drawn from the germline J gene. Other DNA sequences of this sample code for an identical CDR3. The chain is built from TRBV19 and TRBJ2-7; D perhaps matches TRBD2 (7 bases). Germline values: CDR1 LNHDA, CDR2 SQIVND (reference sequence). V was cut by 5 bases and J by 3 bases, with 14 bases left in between. This CDR3 is 14 amino acids long. The DNA read from the CDR3 is TGTGCCAGTAGTCCCCAGGGGAGGGGCTACGAG. Translation: CASSPQGRGYE. The whole CDR3 sequence reads CASSPQGRGYEQYF.

There are many counts of this clone. With the read ending 3 residues before the CDR3 end, the germline J gene is used to fill in that end. This rearrangement joins TRBV20-1 to TRBJ1-2; the match to TRBD1 covers 9 bases. This CDR3 is built from 13 residues. The germline gives CDR1 DFQATT, CDR2 SNEGSKA (reference sequence). CDR3 bases read: TGCAGTGCTAATCCGGGACAGGGCGGAGGC. Residues: CSANPGQGGG. Given in full, the CDR3 is CSANPGQGGGYTF.

About this clone: The read ends 3 residues shy of where the CDR3 ends; the end is completed using the germline J gene. The chain carries TRBV19 and TRBJ2-1, with 8 bases identical to TRBD2. V lost 4 bases, J lost 2 bases, and 10 bases stayed unmatched. Germline loops: CDR1 LNHDA, CDR2 SQIVND (reference sequence). The CDR3 consists of 17 residues. CDR3 bases read: TGTGCCAGTAGTACCCGACTAGCGCCACTTCCCTACAATGAG. This gives the protein CASSTRLAPLPYNE. From start to end, the CDR3 is CASSTRLAPLPYNEQFF.

Comments on this clone: The read terminates 3 residues before the CDR3 end, so the remaining end is supplied by the germline J gene. This chain connects TRBV20-1 to TRBJ2-1; 9 positions agree with TRBD1. The CDR3 is 14 residues long. Germline values: CDR1 DFQATT, CDR2 SNEGSKA (reference sequence). With V trimmed by 1 base and J by 8 bases, 6 bases remained unmatched. The CDR3 loop reads CSARGTGVGDEQFF. The sequenced part of the CDR3 DNA is TGCAGTGCTAGAGGGACAGGGGTGGGTGATGAG.

This clone was observed at least ten times. The read ends 3 residues shy of where the CDR3 ends; the end is completed using the germline J gene. V is TRBV5-5 and J is TRBJ1-4; D is ambiguous. Germline V gene data show CDR1 as SGHKS and CDR2 as YYEKEE (reference sequence). The CDR3 has 15 amino acids. V lost 0 bases and J 6 bases, leaving 12 bases between the germline ends. The CDR3 bases that were read are TGTGCCAGCAGCTTGGGAGGCAGGCCCGATGAAAAA. Translating gives CASSLGGRPDEK. The entire CDR3 reads CASSLGGRPDEKLFF.

The sample holds many counts of this clone. The read is 3 residues too short to cover the CDR3 end, so that end is filled in from the germline J gene. V usage is TRBV19 and J usage is TRBJ2-2; 8 bases match TRBD2. Per germline, CDR1 LNHDA and CDR2 SQIVND (reference sequence). The CDR3 sequence is 16 residues long. V shed 6 bases and J 1 base; nucleotides not matched to a gene: 7. The sequenced part of the CDR3 DNA is TGTGCCAGTAGGGACCGTAGCGGGGTGAACACCGGGGAG. Its protein is CASRDRSGVNTGE. The full CDR3 is CASRDRSGVNTGELFF. The full variable domain, with the rest looked up from reference TRBV19 and TRBJ2-2, is DGGITQSPKYLFRKEGQNVTLSCEQNLNHDAMYWYRQDPGQGLRLIYYSQIVNDFQKGDIAEGYSVSREKKESFPLTVTSAQKNPTAFYLCASRDRSGVNTGELFFGEGSRLTVL.

Of note for this clone: The missing CDR3 end, 3 residues past where the read stops, is filled in from the germline J gene. The chain links TRBV7-9 to TRBJ1-1; TRBD1 is a possible D gene (6 bases). This CDR3 spans 13 amino acids. V was shortened by 6 bases and J by 4 bases, with 12 bases between the two germline ends. Germline V gene sequence: CDR1 SEHNR, CDR2 FQNEAQ (reference sequence). CDR3 sequence: CASRFTGSTEAFF. Partial CDR3 DNA: TGTGCCAGCAGATTTACAGGGTCCACTGAA.

This clone was detected only a few times. The read finishes 3 residues shy of the CDR3 end, and the germline J gene is used to complete it. This rearrangement joins TRBV5-1 to TRBJ2-2; TRBD1 agrees at 10 bases. There are 13 residues in the CDR3. Looked up from germline, CDR1 is SGHRS and CDR2 is YFSETQ. With 4 bases clipped from V and 7 bases from J, the junction kept 1 base outside the gene matches. CDR3: CASSRTGGGELFF. The DNA read from the CDR3 is TGCGCCAGCAGCCGGACAGGGGGCGGGGAG.

In its sample, this clone was seen many times. The read stops 3 residues short of the end of the CDR3; the missing end is completed from the germline J gene. The rearrangement joins TRBV5-1 to TRBJ1-2, with D possibly matching TRBD1 (5 bases). The ends were cut back, 6 bases at V and 7 bases at J, with 16 bases in the middle. The CDR3 runs 13 residues. Germline CDR1 reads SGHRS; CDR2 reads YFSETQ. This CDR3 is CASNPGGGFGYTF. The part of the CDR3 DNA that was read is TGCGCCAGCAACCCCGGGGGAGGGTTTGGC.

This clone was found many times. The read finishes 3 residues shy of the CDR3 end, and the germline J gene is used to complete it. The chain joins TRBV6-2 or TRBV6-3 to TRBJ2-2; no clear D. V gave up 7 bases and J gave up 0 bases, with 9 bases separating them. Germline loops: CDR1 MNHEY, CDR2 SVGEGT. The CDR3 extends over 14 amino acids. The covered CDR3 bases are TGTGCCAGCAAGTTCAGGACGAACACCGGGGAG. This gives the protein CASKFRTNTGE. The full-length CDR3 reads as CASKFRTNTGELFF.

Ten or more counts support this clone. Read sequence stops 3 residues before the CDR3 end, and the germline J gene provides the missing end. The V and J genes are TRBV20-1 and TRBJ1-2; tentatively, D is TRBD1 (5 bases). This CDR3 region has 11 residues. The V gene's germline CDR1 is DFQATT and CDR2 SNEGSKA (reference sequence). The sequenced part of the CDR3 DNA is TGCAGTGCTAGGGACACCGGGGGC. As protein: CSARDTGG. The entire CDR3 reads CSARDTGGYTF.

In its sample, this clone was seen a few times. The read terminates 3 residues ahead of where the CDR3 ends, so the germline J gene completes it. J is TRBJ2-3 and V is TRBV29-1, with 11 bases identical to TRBD2. V lost 4 bases to trimming and J lost 2 bases; unmatched junction nucleotides: 2. The CDR3 runs to 14 residues. Germline CDR1 is SQVTM and CDR2 is ANQGSEA. CDR3 DNA (partial): TGCAGCGTTGTAGCGGGGGGGTACACAGATACG. Amino acids: CSVVAGGYTDT. The complete CDR3 protein is CSVVAGGYTDTQYF.